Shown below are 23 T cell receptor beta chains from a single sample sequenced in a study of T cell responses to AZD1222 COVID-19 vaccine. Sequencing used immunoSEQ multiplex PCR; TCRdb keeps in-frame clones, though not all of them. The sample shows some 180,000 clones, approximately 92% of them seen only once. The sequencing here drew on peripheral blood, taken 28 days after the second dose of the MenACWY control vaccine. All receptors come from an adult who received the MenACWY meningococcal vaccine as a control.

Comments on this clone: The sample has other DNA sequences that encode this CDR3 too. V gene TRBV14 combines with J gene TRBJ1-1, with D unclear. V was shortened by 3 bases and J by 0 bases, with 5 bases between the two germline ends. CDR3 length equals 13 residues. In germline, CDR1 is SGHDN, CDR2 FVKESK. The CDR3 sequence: CASSQGMNTEAFF. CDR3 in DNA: TGTGCCAGCAGCCAGGGCATGAACACTGAAGCTTTCTTT. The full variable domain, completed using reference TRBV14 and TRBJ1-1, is EAGVTQFPSHSVIEKGQTVTLRCDPISGHDNLYWYRRVMGKEIKFLLHFVKESKQDESGMPNNRFLAERTGGTYSTLKVQPAELEDSGVYFCASSQGMNTEAFFGQGTRLTVV.

CDR3 region: CASSIGLQITNYGYTF. CDR3 in DNA: TGTGCCAGTAGTATAGGCCTACAGATAACTAACTATGGCTACACCTTC. The rearrangement joins TRBV19 to TRBJ1-2; D unclear. The V gene's germline CDR1 is LNHDA and CDR2 SQIVND (reference sequence). This CDR3 has 16 amino acids. With 1 base removed from V and 0 bases from J, the gap between germline ends came to 12 bases.

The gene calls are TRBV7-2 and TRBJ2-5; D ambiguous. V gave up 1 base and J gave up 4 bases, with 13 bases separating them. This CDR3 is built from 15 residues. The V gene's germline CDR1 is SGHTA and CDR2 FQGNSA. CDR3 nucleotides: TGTGCCAGCAGCTTAGGTGGGGTCAAGGGAGAGACCCAGTACTTC. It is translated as CASSLGGVKGETQYF.

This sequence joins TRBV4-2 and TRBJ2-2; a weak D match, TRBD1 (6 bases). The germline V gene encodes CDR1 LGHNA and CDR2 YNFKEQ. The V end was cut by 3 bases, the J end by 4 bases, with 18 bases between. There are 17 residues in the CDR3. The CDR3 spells CASSHSTGEYSTGELFF. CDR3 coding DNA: TGTGCCAGCAGCCACTCGACAGGAGAATATTCCACCGGGGAGCTGTTTTTT.

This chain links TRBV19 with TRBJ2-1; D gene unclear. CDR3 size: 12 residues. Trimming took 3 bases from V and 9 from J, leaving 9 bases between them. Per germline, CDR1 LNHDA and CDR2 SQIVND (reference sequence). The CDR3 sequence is CASSILVGEQFF. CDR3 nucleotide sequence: TGTGCCAGTAGTATCCTAGTCGGTGAGCAGTTCTTC.

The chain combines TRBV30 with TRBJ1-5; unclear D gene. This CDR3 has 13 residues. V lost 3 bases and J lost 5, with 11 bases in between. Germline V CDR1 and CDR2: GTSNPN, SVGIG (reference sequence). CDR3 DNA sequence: TGTGCCTGGAGCGCGCACCCTGATCAGCCCCAGCATTTT. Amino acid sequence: CAWSAHPDQPQHF.

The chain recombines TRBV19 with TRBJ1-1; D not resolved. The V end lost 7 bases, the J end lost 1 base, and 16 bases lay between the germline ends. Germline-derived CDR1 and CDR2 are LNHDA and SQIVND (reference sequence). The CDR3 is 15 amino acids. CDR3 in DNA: TGTGCCAGTACCCCGGGGATGGGTCGGAACACTGAAGCTTTCTTT. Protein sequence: CASTPGMGRNTEAFF.

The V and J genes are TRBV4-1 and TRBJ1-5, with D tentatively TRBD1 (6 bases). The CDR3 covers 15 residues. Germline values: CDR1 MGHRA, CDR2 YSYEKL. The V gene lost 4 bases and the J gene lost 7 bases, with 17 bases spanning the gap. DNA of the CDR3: TGCGCCAGCAGCCTCGAAACAGGGTCAGGCCAGCCCCAGCATTTT. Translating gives CASSLETGSGQPQHF.

The CDR3, as DNA: TGTGCCAGCAGCAAAGGGGGGACAGCCATAAATCAGCCCCAGCATTTT. Translation gives CASSKGGTAINQPQHF. The chain recombines TRBV21-1 with TRBJ1-5; TRBD1 was called by the table and not checked on the DNA. TRBV21-1 counts as a pseudogene. The CDR3 loop spans 16 amino acids.

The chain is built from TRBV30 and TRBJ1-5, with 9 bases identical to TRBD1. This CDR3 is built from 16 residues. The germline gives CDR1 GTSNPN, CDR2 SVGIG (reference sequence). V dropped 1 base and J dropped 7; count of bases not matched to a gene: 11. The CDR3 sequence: CAWSATGTGKGQPQHF. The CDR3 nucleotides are TGTGCCTGGAGTGCTACCGGGACAGGGAAAGGACAGCCCCAGCATTTT.

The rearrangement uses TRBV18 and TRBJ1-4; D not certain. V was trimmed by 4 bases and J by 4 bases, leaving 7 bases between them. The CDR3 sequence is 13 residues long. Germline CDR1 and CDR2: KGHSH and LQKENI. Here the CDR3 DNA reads TGTGCCAGCTCACGAAGTGGTAATGAAAAACTGTTTTTT. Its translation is CASSRSGNEKLFF. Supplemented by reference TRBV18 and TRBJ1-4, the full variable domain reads NAGVMQNPRHLVRRRGQEARLRCSPMKGHSHVYWYRQLPEEGLKFMVYLQKENIIDESGMPKERFSAEFPKEGPSILRIQQVVRGDSAAYFCASSRSGNEKLFFGSGTQLSVL.

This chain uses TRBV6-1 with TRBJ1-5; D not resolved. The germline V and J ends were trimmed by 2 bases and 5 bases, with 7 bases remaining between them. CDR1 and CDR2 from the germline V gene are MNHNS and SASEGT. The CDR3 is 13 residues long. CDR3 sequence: CASSEPNDQPQHF. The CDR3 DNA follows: TGTGCCAGCAGTGAACCCAATGATCAGCCCCAGCATTTT.

As DNA, the CDR3 is TGTGCCAGTAGGTCCCCAACTGGGAACACTGAAGCTTTCTTT. Translating gives CASRSPTGNTEAFF. V usage is TRBV19 and J usage is TRBJ1-1, with D unclear. This CDR3 is 14 amino acids long. V was clipped by 6 bases and J by 1 base, with 12 bases between them. CDR1 LNHDA and CDR2 SQIVND come from the germline V gene (reference sequence).

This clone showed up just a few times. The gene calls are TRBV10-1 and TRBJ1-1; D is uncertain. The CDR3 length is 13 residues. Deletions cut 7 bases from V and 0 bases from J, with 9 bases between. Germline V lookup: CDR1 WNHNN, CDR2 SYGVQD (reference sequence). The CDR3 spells CASKVRMNTEAFF. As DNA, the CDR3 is TGCGCCAGCAAAGTAAGGATGAACACTGAAGCTTTCTTT.

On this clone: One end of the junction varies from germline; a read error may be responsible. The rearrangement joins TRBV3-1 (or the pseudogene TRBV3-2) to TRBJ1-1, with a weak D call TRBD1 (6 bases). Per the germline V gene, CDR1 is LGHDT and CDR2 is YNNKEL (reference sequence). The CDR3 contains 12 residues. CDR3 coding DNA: TGTGCCAGCAGCCGTCCGGGACGGGGGCTTGACTTT. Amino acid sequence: CASSRPGRGLDF.

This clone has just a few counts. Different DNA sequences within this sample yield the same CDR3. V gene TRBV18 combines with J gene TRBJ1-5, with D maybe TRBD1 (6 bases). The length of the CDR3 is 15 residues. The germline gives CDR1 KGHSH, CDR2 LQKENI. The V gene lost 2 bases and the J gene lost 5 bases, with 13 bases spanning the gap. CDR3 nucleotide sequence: TGTGCCAGCTCACCAAGGACGGGGGCGGATCAGCCCCAGCATTTT. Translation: CASSPRTGADQPQHF.

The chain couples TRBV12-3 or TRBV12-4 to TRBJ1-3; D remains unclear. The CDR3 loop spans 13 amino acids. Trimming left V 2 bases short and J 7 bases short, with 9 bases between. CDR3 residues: CASSLLAGNTIYF. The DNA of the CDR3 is TGTGCCAGCAGTTTACTCGCCGGGAACACCATATATTTT.

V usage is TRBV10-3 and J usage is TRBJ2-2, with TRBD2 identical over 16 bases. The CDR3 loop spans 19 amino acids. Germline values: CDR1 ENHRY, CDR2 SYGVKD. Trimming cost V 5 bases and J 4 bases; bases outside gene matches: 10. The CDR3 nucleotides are TGTGCCATCAGTCTTTCGGGACTAGCGGGGGGGATGAGCACCGGGGAGCTGTTTTTT. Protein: CAISLSGLAGGMSTGELFF.

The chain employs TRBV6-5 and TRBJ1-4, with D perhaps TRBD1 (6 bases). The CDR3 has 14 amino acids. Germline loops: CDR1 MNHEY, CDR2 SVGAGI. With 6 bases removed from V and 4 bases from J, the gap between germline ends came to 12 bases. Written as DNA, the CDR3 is TGTGCCAGCAGCCTCGGACAGTATAATGAAAAACTGTTTTTT. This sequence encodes CASSLGQYNEKLFF.

In nucleotides, the CDR3 is TGCGCCAGCAGCCAAGAGTTTACAGTAAATTCACCCCTCCACTTT. This sequence encodes CASSQEFTVNSPLHF. This chain joins TRBV4-1 and TRBJ1-6; D unresolved. Germline V lookup: CDR1 MGHRA, CDR2 YSYEKL. Trimming cost V 0 bases and J 7 bases, with 10 bases left between them. The CDR3 runs 15 residues.

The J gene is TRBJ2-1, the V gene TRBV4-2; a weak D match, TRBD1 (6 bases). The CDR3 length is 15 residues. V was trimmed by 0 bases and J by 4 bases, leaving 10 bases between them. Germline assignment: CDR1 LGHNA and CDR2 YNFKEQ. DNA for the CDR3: TGTGCCAGCAGCCAAGATGAAGGGGGATACAATGAGCAGTTCTTC. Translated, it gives CASSQDEGGYNEQFF.

CDR3 in amino acids: CASSQRAGTGEAYGYTF. CDR3 nucleotides: TGCGCCAGCAGCCAAAGGGCCGGGACAGGGGAAGCCTATGGCTACACCTTC. The chain recombines TRBV4-3 with TRBJ1-2; 10 nucleotides line up with TRBD1. The CDR3 spans 17 residues. The ends lost 2 bases at V and 4 bases at J; junction bases unmatched: 10. Germline V gene lookup returns CDR1 LGHNA and CDR2 YSLEER.

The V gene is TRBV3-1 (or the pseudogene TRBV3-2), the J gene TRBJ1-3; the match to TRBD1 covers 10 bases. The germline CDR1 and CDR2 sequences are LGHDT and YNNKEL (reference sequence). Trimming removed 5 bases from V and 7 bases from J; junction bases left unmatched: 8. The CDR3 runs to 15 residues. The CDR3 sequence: CASSSTLGQGNTIYF. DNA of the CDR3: TGTGCCAGCAGCTCAACCCTGGGACAGGGGAACACCATATATTTT.